The 18 T cell receptor beta chains listed next were all sequenced from one sample in a study of Ad26.COV2.S vaccination and SARS-CoV-2 variants. Sample treatment: some 20 received Ad26.COV2.S at low or high dose, single or two shots; about 5 received placebo; per-sample allocation not given. It was on day 63 after the first vaccine or placebo injection that samples were taken. Assay used: immunoSEQ multiplex PCR; TCRdb lists only in-frame clones, some missing. The table has 300,000 to 400,000 clones, about 85% seen once; the top ten hold 6.4%. The material sequenced was peripheral blood, taken in a trial of Ad26.COV2.S vaccine versus placebo. The source of these receptors is a person between 18 and 59 years old who received the Ad26.COV2.S COVID-19 vaccine or a placebo.

CDR3 sequence (DNA): TGTGCCAGCAAAAGGGACAGCTCGAACACTGAAGCTTTCTTT. As protein: CASKRDSSNTEAFF. The chain has TRBV6-4 and TRBJ1-1, with 7 bases lining up with TRBD1. Losses at the gene ends were 7 bases for V and 1 base for J; bases not matched to a gene: 6. Germline-derived CDR1 and CDR2 are MRHNA and SNTAGT. The CDR3 runs to 14 residues.

This clone occurred a few times. The V gene is TRBV5-1, the J gene TRBJ2-7; D perhaps matches TRBD1 (6 bases). The CDR3 sequence is 14 residues long. Germline V lookup: CDR1 SGHRS, CDR2 YFSETQ. The V and J ends lost 0 bases and 5 bases respectively, with 12 bases between them. CDR3 in DNA: TGCGCCAGCAGCTTGGTCAGGGGAATCGACGAGCAGTACTTC. Its protein product is CASSLVRGIDEQYF. The full variable domain, with the rest looked up from reference TRBV5-1 and TRBJ2-7, is KAGVTQTPRYLIKTRGQQVTLSCSPISGHRSVSWYQQTPGQGLQFLFEYFSETQRNKGNFPGRFSGRQFSNSRSEMNVSTLELGDSALYLCASSLVRGIDEQYFGPGTRLTVT.

The chain recombines TRBV12-3 or TRBV12-4 with TRBJ2-1; no firm D call. The CDR3 contains 12 residues. V shed 1 base and J shed 11 bases, with 9 bases lying between them. CDR3 coding DNA: TGTGCCAGCAGTTTAGGTGGGATGAAGCAGTTCTTC. This encodes CASSLGGMKQFF.

The chain joins TRBV7-3 to TRBJ1-1; D is possibly TRBD1 (5 bases). This CDR3 region has 13 residues. CDR1 and CDR2 from the germline V gene are SGHTA and FQGTGA. The germline V and J ends were trimmed by 4 bases and 6 bases, with 12 bases remaining between them. The CDR3 spells CASSSGPLAEAFF. As DNA, the CDR3 is TGTGCCAGCAGCTCGGGACCGTTGGCTGAAGCTTTCTTT.

The chain is built from TRBV6-6 and TRBJ1-2; perhaps TRBD1 as D (5 bases). The CDR3 contains 14 residues. Germline V gene lookup returns CDR1 MNHNY and CDR2 SVGAGI (reference sequence). Trimming cost V 5 bases and J 4 bases, with 14 bases left between them. CDR3 DNA sequence: TGTGCCAGCAGTCCCCTGACCGGGGCCTATGGCTACACCTTC. Protein product: CASSPLTGAYGYTF.

This chain uses TRBV5-1 with TRBJ1-6, with unresolved D. Trimming removed 1 base at V and 8 bases at J, with 19 bases between. The CDR3 consists of 17 residues. CDR1 and CDR2 (germline): SGHRS, YFSETQ. The chain's CDR3 is CASSLHPPQQLDSPLHF. The CDR3 DNA is TGCGCCAGCAGCTTGCATCCCCCACAGCAATTGGATTCACCCCTCCACTTT.

The chain links TRBV7-2 to TRBJ2-1, with a weak D call TRBD2 (6 bases). The CDR3 has 15 amino acids. CDR1 and CDR2 (germline): SGHTA, FQGNSA. V lost 1 base and J 7 bases, leaving 14 bases between the germline ends. The CDR3 region has the DNA TGTGCCAGCAGCTTAGGGGAAGGAGGGTGGAATGAGCAGTTCTTC. It encodes CASSLGEGGWNEQFF.

This clone was observed a single time. The chain links TRBV5-8 to TRBJ1-1; 7 bases match TRBD1. The V segment lost 3 bases and the J segment 6 bases; nucleotides outside the gene matches: 8. The CDR3 is 14 amino acids. In germline, CDR1 is SGHTS, CDR2 YDEGEE. As DNA, the CDR3 is TGTGCCAGCAGCTGGGGGGACAGTAGGTCTGAAGCTTTCTTT. This encodes CASSWGDSRSEAFF.

The chain couples TRBV19 to TRBJ2-2; D remains unclear. In germline, CDR1 is LNHDA, CDR2 SQIVND (reference sequence). CDR3 length: 13 residues. Trimming shortened V by 2 bases and J by 6 bases, and 7 bases separated the two germline ends. The CDR3 loop is CASSIQVPGELFF. CDR3 DNA sequence: TGTGCCAGTAGTATACAGGTCCCCGGGGAGCTGTTTTTT.

J is TRBJ2-1 and V is TRBV21-1. TRBV21-1 is a known pseudogene. This CDR3 comprises 14 residues. The CDR3 protein is CASSKASSYNEQFF. The CDR3 DNA reads TGTGCCAGCAGCAAAGCAAGCTCCTACAATGAGCAGTTCTTC.

The chain couples TRBV3-1 (or the pseudogene TRBV3-2) to TRBJ2-6, with TRBD1 matching 7 bases. Germline trimming cut 4 bases from V and 3 bases from J; bases unmatched to any gene: 3. The CDR3 spans 15 residues. Germline CDR1 LGHDT, CDR2 YNNKEL (reference sequence). The CDR3 loop reads CASSRQGVGANVLTF. The CDR3 DNA is TGTGCCAGCAGCCGGCAGGGGGTTGGGGCCAACGTCCTGACTTTC.

This rearrangement joins TRBV5-1 to TRBJ2-5; 10 bases agree with TRBD1. The CDR3 is made up of 19 amino acids. The V gene end was trimmed by 1 base and the J gene end by 3 bases; junction bases not matched to a gene: 15. Germline CDR1 reads SGHRS; CDR2 reads YFSETQ. CDR3 in DNA: TGCGCCAGCAGCTTGTCCCGGGACAGGGGCCAGCGGGGAAAAGAGACCCAGTACTTC. Translation gives CASSLSRDRGQRGKETQYF.

The rearrangement joins TRBV7-8 to TRBJ2-7; D uncertain. The CDR3 consists of 15 residues. V gave up 1 base and J gave up 6 bases, with 16 bases separating them. Germline V gives CDR1 SGHVS, CDR2 FQNEAQ. CDR3 region: CASSLEPLGPPEQYF. CDR3 DNA: TGTGCCAGCAGCTTAGAACCACTCGGACCCCCCGAGCAGTACTTC.

This chain links TRBV27 with TRBJ1-2; maybe TRBD1 (6 bases). The CDR3 is 16 amino acids. Trimming cost V 0 bases and J 2 bases, with 13 bases left between them. CDR1 is MNHEY and CDR2 is SMNVEV in the germline V gene (reference sequence). CDR3: CASSLSGDITNYGYTF. The CDR3, as DNA: TGTGCCAGCAGTTTATCAGGGGACATAACAAACTATGGCTACACCTTC.

This clone showed up just once. This sequence joins TRBV6-5 and TRBJ2-7; D is ambiguous. The CDR3 runs 13 residues. Germline values: CDR1 MNHEY, CDR2 SVGAGI. V was trimmed by 2 bases and J by 6 bases, leaving 11 bases between them. The CDR3 region has the DNA TGTGCCAGCAGTTACCCCGGGTCACCCGAGCAGTACTTC. It yields the protein CASSYPGSPEQYF.

The rearrangement uses TRBV9 and TRBJ1-1; weak D call: TRBD1 (5 bases). The CDR3 is 14 residues long. V was pared by 4 bases and J by 4 bases, with 14 bases between. Per the germline V gene, CDR1 is SGDLS and CDR2 is YYNGEE. The CDR3 DNA is TGTGCCAGCAGCCGTAGCGGGGGGGTCACTGAAGCTTTCTTT. Translating gives CASSRSGGVTEAFF.

The chain carries TRBV4-1 and TRBJ1-3; D is perhaps TRBD1 (6 bases). Germline V CDR1 and CDR2: MGHRA, YSYEKL. Between the trimmed V and J ends, which lost 2 bases and 0 bases, there was a span of 11 bases. The CDR3 consists of 16 residues. The chain's CDR3 is CASSQYQGHSGNTIYF. The CDR3 bases are TGCGCCAGCAGCCAATATCAGGGACACTCTGGAAACACCATATATTTT.

The rearrangement uses TRBV7-9 and TRBJ1-2; D remains ambiguous. Germline loops: CDR1 SEHNR, CDR2 FQNEAQ (reference sequence). V lost 1 base, J lost 3 bases, and 12 bases lay in between. The CDR3 runs to 15 residues. Here the CDR3 DNA reads TGTGCCAGCAGCTTAGAGTACAGCGGATACTATGGCTACACCTTC. Amino acid sequence: CASSLEYSGYYGYTF.